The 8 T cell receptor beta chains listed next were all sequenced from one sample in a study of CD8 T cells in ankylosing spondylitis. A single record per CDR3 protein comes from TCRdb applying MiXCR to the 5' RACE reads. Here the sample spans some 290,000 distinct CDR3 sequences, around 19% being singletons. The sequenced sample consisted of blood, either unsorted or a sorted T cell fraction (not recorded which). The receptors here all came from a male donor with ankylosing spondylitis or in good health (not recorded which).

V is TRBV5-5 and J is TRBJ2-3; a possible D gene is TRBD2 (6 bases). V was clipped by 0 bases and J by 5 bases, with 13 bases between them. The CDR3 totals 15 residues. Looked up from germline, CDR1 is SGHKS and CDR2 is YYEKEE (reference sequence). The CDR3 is CASSLEGRRGDTQYF. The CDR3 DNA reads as TGTGCCAGCAGCTTGGAAGGTCGGAGGGGAGATACGCAGTATTTT.

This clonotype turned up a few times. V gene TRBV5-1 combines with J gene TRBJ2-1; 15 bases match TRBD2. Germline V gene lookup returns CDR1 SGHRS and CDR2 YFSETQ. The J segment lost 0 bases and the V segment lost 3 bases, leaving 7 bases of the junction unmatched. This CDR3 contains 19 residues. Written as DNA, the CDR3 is TGCGCCAGCAGCTCGGGACTAGCGGGGGGCTTCAGCTCCTACAATGAGCAGTTCTTC. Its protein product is CASSSGLAGGFSSYNEQFF.

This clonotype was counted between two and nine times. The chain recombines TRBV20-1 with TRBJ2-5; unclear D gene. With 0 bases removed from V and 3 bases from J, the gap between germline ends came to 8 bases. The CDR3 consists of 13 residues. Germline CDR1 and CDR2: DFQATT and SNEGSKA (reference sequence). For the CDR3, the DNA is TGCAGTGCTAGAGAATATGGGGAAGAGACCCAGTACTTC. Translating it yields CSAREYGEETQYF.

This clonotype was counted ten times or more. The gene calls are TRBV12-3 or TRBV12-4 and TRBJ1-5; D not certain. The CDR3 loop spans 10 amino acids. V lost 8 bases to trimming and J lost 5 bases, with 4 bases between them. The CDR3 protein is CASGYQPQHF. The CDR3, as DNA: TGTGCCAGCGGCTATCAGCCCCAGCATTTT.

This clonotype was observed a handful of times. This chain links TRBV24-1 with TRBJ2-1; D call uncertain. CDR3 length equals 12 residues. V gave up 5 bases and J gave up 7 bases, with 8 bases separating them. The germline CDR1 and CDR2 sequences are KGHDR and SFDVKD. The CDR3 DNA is TGTGCCACCAGTGTCGGGCTAAATGAGCAGTTCTTC. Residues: CATSVGLNEQFF.

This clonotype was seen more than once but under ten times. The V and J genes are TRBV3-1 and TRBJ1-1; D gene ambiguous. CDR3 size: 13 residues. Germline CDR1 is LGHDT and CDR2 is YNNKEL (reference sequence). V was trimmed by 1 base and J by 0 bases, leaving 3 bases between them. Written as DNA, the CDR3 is TGTGCCAGCAGCCAAGCCTTGAACACTGAAGCTTTCTTT. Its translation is CASSQALNTEAFF. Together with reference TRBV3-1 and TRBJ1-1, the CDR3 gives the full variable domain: DTAVSQTPKYLVTQMGNDKSIKCEQNLGHDTMYWYKQDSKKFLKIMFSYNNKELIINETVPNRFSPKSPDKAHLNLHINSLELGDSAVYFCASSQALNTEAFFGQGTRLTVV.

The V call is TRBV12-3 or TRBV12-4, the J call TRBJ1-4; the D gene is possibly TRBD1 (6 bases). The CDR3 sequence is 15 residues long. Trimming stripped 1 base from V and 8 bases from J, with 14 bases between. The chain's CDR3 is CASSLGGGLWEKLFF. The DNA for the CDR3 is TGTGCCAGCAGTTTAGGAGGGGGTCTGTGGGAAAAACTGTTTTTT.

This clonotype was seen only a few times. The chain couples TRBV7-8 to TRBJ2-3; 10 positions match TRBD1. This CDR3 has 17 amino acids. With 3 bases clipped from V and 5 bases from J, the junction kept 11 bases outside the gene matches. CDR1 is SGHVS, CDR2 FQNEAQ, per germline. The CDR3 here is CASSFLRQGAALDTQYF. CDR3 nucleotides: TGTGCCAGCAGCTTCCTACGACAGGGGGCGGCATTAGATACGCAGTATTTT.